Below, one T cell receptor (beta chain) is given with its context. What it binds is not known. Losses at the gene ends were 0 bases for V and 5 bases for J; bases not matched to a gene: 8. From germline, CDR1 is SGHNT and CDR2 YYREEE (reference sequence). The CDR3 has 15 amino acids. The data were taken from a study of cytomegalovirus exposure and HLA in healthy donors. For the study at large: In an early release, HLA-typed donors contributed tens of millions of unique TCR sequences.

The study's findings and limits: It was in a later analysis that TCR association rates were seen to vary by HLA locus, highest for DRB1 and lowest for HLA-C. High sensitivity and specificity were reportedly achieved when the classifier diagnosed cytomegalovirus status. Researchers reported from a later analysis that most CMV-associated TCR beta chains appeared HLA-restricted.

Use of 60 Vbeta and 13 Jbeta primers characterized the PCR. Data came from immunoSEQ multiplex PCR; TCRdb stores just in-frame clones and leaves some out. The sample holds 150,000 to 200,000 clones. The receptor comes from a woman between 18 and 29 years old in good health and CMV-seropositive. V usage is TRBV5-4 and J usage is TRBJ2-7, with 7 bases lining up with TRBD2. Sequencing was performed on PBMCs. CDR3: CASSLVGGGTHEQYF. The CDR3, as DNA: TGTGCCAGCAGCTTGGTCGGGGGAGGGACCCACGAGCAGTACTTC.